Judged by abundance, the clone carrying this T cell receptor beta chain is medium-sized (0.01 to 0.1%). Antigen unknown. Between the trimmed V and J ends, which lost 1 base and 5 bases, there was a span of 12 bases. Germline CDR1 and CDR2: LNHDA and SQIVND (reference sequence). This CDR3 has 15 amino acids. The data derive from a study of T cell responses to AZD1222 COVID-19 vaccine. Across the whole study: It was second doses at about 4 or about 12 weeks that were pooled. Study conclusions and caveats: No repertoire was sampled before or during the peak T cell response, only after it. Donor demographics were predominantly white British with a female majority; clonal diversity may be underestimated. Nearly half of unique spike-specific TCRs reportedly avoided B.1.351 and B.1.1.7 mutated regions.

This table comes from immunoSEQ multiplex PCR, and its TCRdb copy is limited to in-frame clones, with some not included. The sample lists 100,000 to 150,000 clones; roughly 84% were seen once. This sequence originates from an adult in good health. The gene calls are TRBV19 and TRBJ2-1, with D unclear. The sequenced sample was peripheral blood, obtained on day 0 of AZD1222 vaccination. CDR3 residues: CASSIGILEHNEQFF. The CDR3 DNA reads TGTGCCAGTAGTATAGGGATTTTGGAACACAATGAGCAGTTCTTC.